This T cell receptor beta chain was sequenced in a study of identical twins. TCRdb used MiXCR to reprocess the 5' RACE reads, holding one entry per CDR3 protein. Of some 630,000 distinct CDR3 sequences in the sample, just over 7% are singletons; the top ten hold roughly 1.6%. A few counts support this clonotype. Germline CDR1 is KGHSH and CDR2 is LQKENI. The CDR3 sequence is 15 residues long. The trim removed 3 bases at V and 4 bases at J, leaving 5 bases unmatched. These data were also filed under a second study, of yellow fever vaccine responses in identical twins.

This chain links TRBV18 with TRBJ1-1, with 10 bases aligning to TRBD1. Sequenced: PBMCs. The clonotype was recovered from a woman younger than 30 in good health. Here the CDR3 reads CASSPGTGVGTEAFF. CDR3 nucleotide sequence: TGTGCCAGCTCACCCGGGACAGGGGTGGGCACTGAAGCTTTCTTT.